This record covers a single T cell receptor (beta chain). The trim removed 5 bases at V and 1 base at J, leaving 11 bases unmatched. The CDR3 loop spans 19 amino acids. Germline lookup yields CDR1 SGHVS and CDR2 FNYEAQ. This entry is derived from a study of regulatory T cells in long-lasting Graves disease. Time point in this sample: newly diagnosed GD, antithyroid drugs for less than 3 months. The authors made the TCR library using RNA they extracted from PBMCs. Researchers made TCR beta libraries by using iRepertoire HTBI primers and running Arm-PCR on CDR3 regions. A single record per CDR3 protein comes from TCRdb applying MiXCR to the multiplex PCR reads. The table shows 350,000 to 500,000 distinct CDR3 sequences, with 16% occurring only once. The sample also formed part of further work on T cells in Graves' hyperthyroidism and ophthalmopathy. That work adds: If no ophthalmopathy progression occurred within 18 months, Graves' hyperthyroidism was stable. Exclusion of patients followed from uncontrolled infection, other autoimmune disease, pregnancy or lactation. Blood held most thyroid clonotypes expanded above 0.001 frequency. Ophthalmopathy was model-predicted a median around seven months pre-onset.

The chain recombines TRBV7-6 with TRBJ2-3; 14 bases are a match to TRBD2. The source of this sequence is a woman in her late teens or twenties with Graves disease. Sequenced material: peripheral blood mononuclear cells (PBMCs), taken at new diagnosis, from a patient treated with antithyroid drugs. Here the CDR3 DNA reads TGTGCCAGCAGCAAGGGATTGGGACTAGCGGGAGTTGGCACAGATACGCAGTATTTT. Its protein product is CASSKGLGLAGVGTDTQYF. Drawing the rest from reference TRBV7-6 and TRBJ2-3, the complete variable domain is GAGVSQSPRYKVTKRGQDVALRCDPISGHVSLYWYRQALGQGPEFLTYFNYEAQQDKSGLPNDRFSAERPEGSISTLTIQRTEQRDSAMYRCASSKGLGLAGVGTDTQYFGPGTRLTVL.